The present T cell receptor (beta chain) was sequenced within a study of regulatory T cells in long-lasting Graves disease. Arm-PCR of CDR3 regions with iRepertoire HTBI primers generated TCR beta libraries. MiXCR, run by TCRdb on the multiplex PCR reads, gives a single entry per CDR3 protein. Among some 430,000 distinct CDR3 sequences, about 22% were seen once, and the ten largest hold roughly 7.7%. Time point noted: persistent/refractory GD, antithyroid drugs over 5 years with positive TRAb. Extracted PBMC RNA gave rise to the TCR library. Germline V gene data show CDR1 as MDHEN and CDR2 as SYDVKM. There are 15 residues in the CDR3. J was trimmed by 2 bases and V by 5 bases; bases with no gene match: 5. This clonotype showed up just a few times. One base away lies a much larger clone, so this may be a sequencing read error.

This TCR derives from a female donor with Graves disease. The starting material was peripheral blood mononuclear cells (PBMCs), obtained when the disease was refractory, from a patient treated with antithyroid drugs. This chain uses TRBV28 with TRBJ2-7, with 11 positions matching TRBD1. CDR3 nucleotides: TGTGCCAGCAGTGCAGGACAGGGGGCGCCCTACGAGCAGTACTTC. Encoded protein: CASSAGQGAPYEQYF.